Shown below are 15 T cell receptor beta chains from a single sample sequenced in a study of CD8 T cells in ankylosing spondylitis (dated by TCRdb to about 2017). Libraries were constructed by 5' RACE. TCRdb lists the instrument as Illumina HiSeq 2500. TCRdb ran its own pipeline on the public reads, namely fastp trimming at Q25 and MiXCR clone calling, and kept in-frame beta chains. CDR3 protein duplicates are merged, each entry listing the most common genes and DNA. Here the sample has 150,000 to 200,000 distinct CDR3 sequences; approximately 12% occur a single time. The ten top clones hold approximately 10% of the sample. The sequenced material came from blood, either unsorted or a sorted T cell fraction (not recorded which). These receptors were obtained from a female donor with ankylosing spondylitis or in good health (not recorded which).

This clonotype was recorded at least ten times. The genes are TRBV4-3 and TRBJ2-2; 9 bases align to TRBD1. The CDR3 has 16 residues. V lost 5 bases to trimming and J lost 3 bases; unmatched junction nucleotides: 7. CDR1 LGHNA and CDR2 YSLEER come from the germline V gene. Here the CDR3 reads CASSSWTGEDTGELFF. DNA of the CDR3: TGCGCCAGCAGCTCTTGGACAGGGGAGGACACCGGGGAGCTGTTTTTT.

Ten or more counts support this clonotype. The chain employs TRBV6-1 and TRBJ1-2; a possible D gene is TRBD1 (5 bases). V gave up 7 bases and J gave up 4 bases, with 13 bases separating them. The germline V gene has CDR1 MNHNS and CDR2 SASEGT. The CDR3 is 13 amino acids. The CDR3, as DNA: TGTGCCAGCACCCACAGGCCAGGCTATGGCTACACCTTC. It specifies CASTHRPGYGYTF.

This clonotype was detected many times. The rearrangement uses TRBV5-1 and TRBJ1-5, with D perhaps matching TRBD1 (5 bases). This CDR3 is built from 14 residues. V lost 0 bases, J lost 3 bases, and 7 bases lay in between. Germline V gene lookup returns CDR1 SGHRS and CDR2 YFSETQ. The CDR3 spells CASSLGRDNQPQHF. The CDR3 coding sequence is TGCGCCAGCAGCTTGGGCAGGGACAATCAGCCCCAGCATTTT.

Ten or more counts support this clonotype. The gene calls are TRBV10-3 and TRBJ2-5; D uncertain. The CDR3 contains 12 residues. Germline CDR1 ENHRY, CDR2 SYGVKD. V was pared by 2 bases and J by 5 bases, with 6 bases between. The CDR3 loop reads CAISEDGETQYF. The CDR3, as DNA: TGTGCCATCAGTGAGGACGGTGAGACCCAGTACTTC.

This clonotype was seen only a few times. V usage is TRBV10-3 and J usage is TRBJ2-1, with a weak D call TRBD1 (5 bases). Trimming stripped 1 base from V and 5 bases from J, with 12 bases between. There are 15 residues in the CDR3. Germline CDR1 is ENHRY and CDR2 is SYGVKD. Here the CDR3 reads CAISEFQGTNNEQFF. The CDR3 DNA sequence: TGTGCCATCAGTGAGTTTCAGGGTACCAACAATGAGCAGTTCTTC.

Of note for this clonotype: This clone may be a read error of a much larger clone one base away. V usage is TRBV5-1 and J usage is TRBJ2-7; 13 bases are shared with TRBD2. CDR3 size: 15 residues. Germline V gene sequence: CDR1 SGHRS, CDR2 YFSETQ. The CDR3 bases are TGCACCAGCAGCTTGGGACTAGCGGGACACTACGAGCAGTACTTC. Its protein product is CTSSLGLAGHYEQYF.

This clonotype has ten or more counts. The chain recombines TRBV12-3 or TRBV12-4 with TRBJ1-5, with TRBD1 as a possible D gene (6 bases). The CDR3 extends over 14 amino acids. V shed 7 bases and J shed 9 bases, with 19 bases lying between them. The CDR3 reads CASMRQGLGMPQHF. Written as DNA, the CDR3 is TGTGCCAGCATGAGGCAGGGGTTGGGCATGCCCCAGCATTTT.

The table lists this clonotype with many counts. The chain is built from TRBV7-2 and TRBJ1-6; D not resolved. V dropped 5 bases and J dropped 7 bases, with 6 bases sitting between them. The germline V gene has CDR1 SGHTA and CDR2 FQGNSA. The CDR3 is made up of 12 amino acids. The CDR3 loop is CASSAKNSPLHF. CDR3 DNA: TGTGCCAGCAGCGCAAAGAATTCACCCCTCCACTTT.

This chain joins TRBV5-4 and TRBJ2-2; 10 bases line up with TRBD2. V lost 0 bases to trimming and J lost 2 bases; unmatched junction nucleotides: 4. This CDR3 spans 17 amino acids. Germline V CDR1 and CDR2: SGHNT, YYREEE (reference sequence). The chain's CDR3 is CASSLGLAGANTGELFF. The CDR3 coding sequence is TGTGCCAGCAGCTTGGGGCTAGCGGGAGCTAACACCGGGGAGCTGTTTTTT.

This clonotype was observed at least ten times. This chain links TRBV20-1 with TRBJ2-1; 13 nucleotides agree with TRBD2. The V gene's germline CDR1 is DFQATT and CDR2 SNEGSKA (reference sequence). The CDR3 totals 15 residues. The V gene end was trimmed by 6 bases and the J gene end by 4 bases; junction bases not matched to a gene: 6. The CDR3 bases are TGCAGTGCGGGGGGGGGACTAGCGGGATACAATGAGCAGTTCTTC. This codes for CSAGGGLAGYNEQFF.

This clonotype was recorded many times. A read error may produce the germline difference seen at one junction end. The rearrangement joins TRBV5-1 to TRBJ2-1, with D perhaps matching TRBD2 (5 bases). In germline, CDR1 is SGHRS, CDR2 YFSETQ. The CDR3 is 16 amino acids. The CDR3 DNA reads TGCGCCAGCAGCTTGCGGCCGGGATCCTCCAACAATGAGCAGTTCTTC. It codes for CASSLRPGSSNNEQFF.

Ten or more counts support this clonotype. The rearrangement joins TRBV5-1 to TRBJ1-1, with no clear D. Trimming stripped 0 bases from V and 4 bases from J, with 7 bases between. Germline-derived CDR1 and CDR2 are SGHRS and YFSETQ. This CDR3 is built from 13 residues. The CDR3 nucleotides are TGCGCCAGCAGCTTGGAACTGCCCACTGAAGCTTTCTTT. Residues: CASSLELPTEAFF. The variable domain in full, completed from reference TRBV5-1 and TRBJ1-1, reads KAGVTQTPRYLIKTRGQQVTLSCSPISGHRSVSWYQQTPGQGLQFLFEYFSETQRNKGNFPGRFSGRQFSNSRSEMNVSTLELGDSALYLCASSLELPTEAFFGQGTRLTVV.

This clonotype occurred a few times. The chain couples TRBV6-1 to TRBJ2-1; D is perhaps TRBD2 (5 bases). Looked up from germline, CDR1 is MNHNS and CDR2 is SASEGT. This CDR3 has 10 amino acids. The V gene lost 7 bases and the J gene lost 9 bases, with 7 bases spanning the gap. The CDR3 spells CASKAGEQFF. CDR3 nucleotide sequence: TGTGCCAGCAAGGCGGGTGAGCAGTTCTTC.

This clonotype was counted at least ten times. The chain combines TRBV10-3 with TRBJ2-7, with D possibly being TRBD2 (6 bases). Trimming removed 7 bases at V and 6 bases at J, with 13 bases between. CDR1 is ENHRY, CDR2 SYGVKD, per germline. The CDR3 extends over 12 amino acids. The CDR3 is CAIKPGEGEQYF. The CDR3 region has the DNA TGTGCCATCAAACCGGGAGAAGGCGAGCAGTACTTC.

This clonotype was seen only a few times. This rearrangement joins TRBV6-1 to TRBJ2-1; 7 nucleotides match TRBD2. The ends lost 7 bases at V and 9 bases at J; junction bases unmatched: 6. The CDR3 is 12 amino acids. Germline values: CDR1 MNHNS, CDR2 SASEGT. Written as DNA, the CDR3 is TGTGCCAGCACGGGACTAACTCGTGAGCAGTTCTTC. Amino acid sequence: CASTGLTREQFF.